This TCR beta chain was recorded in a study of identical twins. Study observations and caveats: In beta out-of-frame sequences, the excess sharing between twins was weaker.

Per germline, CDR1 LGHDT and CDR2 YNNKEL (reference sequence). CDR3 length: 15 amino acids. V lost 5 bases, J lost 5 bases, and 18 bases lay in between. This clonotype was counted between two and nine times. What it binds is unknown. It was template switching that added a universal primer site, and there were unique molecular identifiers on the cDNA. TCRdb re-called the 5' RACE reads with MiXCR, one entry per CDR3 protein. The profile shows roughly 720,000 distinct CDR3 sequences, 15% to 20% of them singletons. These data were also reused for a study on T cells expressing NK-cell markers. That work states: Six or seven donors carried dominant NKG2C+ clonotypes that made up roughly 1.0-8% of their CD8+ T cells.

The receptor comes from a woman aged 18-29 years in good health. Material: PBMCs. The V and J genes are TRBV3-1 and TRBJ2-5; possibly TRBD1 for D (6 bases). The CDR3 nucleotides are TGTGCCAGCAGCGAATGGGCCGAAGGGGGTGAGACCCAGTACTTC. Its protein is CASSEWAEGGETQYF.